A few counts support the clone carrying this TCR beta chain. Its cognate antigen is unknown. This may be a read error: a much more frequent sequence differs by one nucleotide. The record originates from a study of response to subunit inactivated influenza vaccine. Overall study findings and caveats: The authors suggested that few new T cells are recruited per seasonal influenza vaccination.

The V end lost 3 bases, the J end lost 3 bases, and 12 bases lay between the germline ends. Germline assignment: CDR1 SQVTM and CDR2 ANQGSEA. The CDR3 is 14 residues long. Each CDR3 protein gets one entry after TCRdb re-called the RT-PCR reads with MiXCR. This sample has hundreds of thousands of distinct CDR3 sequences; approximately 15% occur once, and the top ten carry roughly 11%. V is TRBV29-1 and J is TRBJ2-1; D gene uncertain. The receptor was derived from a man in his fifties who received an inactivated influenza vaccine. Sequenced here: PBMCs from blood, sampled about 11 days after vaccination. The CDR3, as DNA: TGCAGCGTTGATGAGCAGGCCTTCTACAATGAGCAGTTCTTC. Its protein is CSVDEQAFYNEQFF.